This TCR beta chain came from a study of cytomegalovirus exposure and HLA in healthy donors. The study, taken as a whole, reports: The authors judged a highly shared variant cluster likely a sequencing artifact.

Deletions cut 4 bases from V and 2 bases from J, with 12 bases between. This CDR3 spans 14 amino acids. Germline CDR1 reads KGHSH; CDR2 reads LQKENI. This clone was detected a few times. Its matching antigen is unknown. 60 Vbeta and 13 Jbeta primers were used in PCR. Per the original data handling: Tens of millions of unique TCR beta chains, some 11 million shared, were counted in a later analysis. Clones were sequenced by immunoSEQ multiplex PCR, and TCRdb holds only the in-frame ones, with some missing. That table furnishes V, J and clone size, whereas the DNA furnished D and trimming. This sample has 150,000 or so clones; just over 70% occur once, and the top ten carry 2% to 3%.

The V gene is TRBV18, the J gene TRBJ2-7, with D tentatively TRBD1 (6 bases). The sequence came from a human donor in good health. The sample was PBMCs. The CDR3, as DNA: TGTGCCAGCTCACTCCGGGACATTACCTACGAGCAGTACTTC. As protein: CASSLRDITYEQYF.